A single sample gave rise to the 10 T cell receptor beta chains below, sequenced in a study of identical twins. TCRdb re-analysed the 5' RACE reads in MiXCR, keeping a single row per CDR3 protein. The repertoire holds roughly 690,000 distinct CDR3 sequences, with 21% as singletons. The sample was also linked to a second study, of T cells expressing NK-cell markers.

Sequencing input: PBMCs. The origin of the receptors is a woman aged 18-30 years in good health.

There are a few counts of this clonotype. The chain joins TRBV6-2 or TRBV6-3 to TRBJ2-7; 11 nucleotides align to TRBD2. In germline, CDR1 is MNHEY, CDR2 SVGEGT. The CDR3 extends over 17 amino acids. V shed 5 bases and J 5 bases; nucleotides not matched to a gene: 14. The CDR3 here is CASSTIQKLAGADEQYF. CDR3 DNA: TGTGCCAGCAGTACAATCCAAAAACTAGCGGGAGCCGACGAGCAGTACTTC.

A few counts support this clonotype. CDR3 sequence: CSAARLAGYNEQFF. The CDR3 nucleotides are TGCAGTGCTGCGAGACTAGCGGGGTACAATGAGCAGTTCTTC. The V gene is TRBV20-1, the J gene TRBJ2-1; 11 bases align to TRBD2. Germline V lookup: CDR1 DFQATT, CDR2 SNEGSKA (reference sequence). V lost 5 bases and J lost 4; bases outside the gene matches: 4. The CDR3 runs 14 residues.

This clonotype has only a few counts. This chain connects TRBV5-1 to TRBJ2-1; the D gene is possibly TRBD2 (5 bases). Germline V gene data show CDR1 as SGHRS and CDR2 as YFSETQ. CDR3 size: 15 residues. Trimming took off 3 bases at V and 3 bases at J, with 13 bases between the two ends. The CDR3: CASSSDSQNYNEQFF. The CDR3 DNA reads TGCGCCAGCAGCTCGGACTCTCAAAACTACAATGAGCAGTTCTTC.

The J gene is TRBJ2-3, the V gene TRBV25-1; D not certain. The CDR3 runs to 12 residues. V dropped 3 bases and J dropped 6 bases, with 7 bases sitting between them. Germline V gene sequence: CDR1 MGHDK, CDR2 SYGVNS. This CDR3 is CASSDGVDTQYF. Here the CDR3 DNA reads TGTGCCAGCAGTGACGGAGTTGATACGCAGTATTTT.

The chain couples TRBV4-3 to TRBJ1-2; D possibly corresponds to TRBD1 (5 bases). Trimming left V 3 bases short and J 7 bases short, with 15 bases between. Germline V lookup: CDR1 LGHNA, CDR2 YSLEER. The CDR3 spans 14 residues. CDR3: CASSQADKGFGYTF. CDR3 nucleotide sequence: TGCGCCAGCAGCCAGGCGGACAAGGGGTTTGGCTACACCTTC.

This clonotype was seen only a few times. This sequence joins TRBV7-9 and TRBJ2-1; possible D gene TRBD2, 6 bases. Trimming removed 4 bases at V and 2 bases at J, with 15 bases between. This CDR3 region has 16 residues. CDR1 and CDR2 from the germline V gene are SEHNR and FQNEAQ (reference sequence). CDR3 loop: CASSSRLTRTYNEQFF. Written as DNA, the CDR3 is TGTGCCAGCAGCTCGAGGCTGACTAGGACCTACAATGAGCAGTTCTTC.

The rearrangement links TRBV2 to TRBJ2-3; D ambiguous. This CDR3 has 15 residues. V dropped 2 bases and J dropped 2 bases, with 11 bases sitting between them. The germline V gene has CDR1 SNHLY and CDR2 FYNNEI. CDR3 nucleotides: TGTGCCAGCAGTGAAACCCCGGAATCCACAGATACGCAGTATTTT. This gives the protein CASSETPESTDTQYF.

This clonotype was seen only a few times. The chain employs TRBV15 and TRBJ2-3; 11 nucleotides align to TRBD2. The CDR3 contains 16 residues. Losses at the gene ends were 5 bases for V and 3 bases for J; bases not matched to a gene: 7. Germline CDR1 is LNHNV and CDR2 is YYDKDF (reference sequence). The CDR3 sequence is CATSQTSGSQTDTQYF. In DNA form, the CDR3 reads TGTGCCACCAGCCAAACTAGCGGGAGTCAAACAGATACGCAGTATTTT.

The chain links TRBV5-1 to TRBJ2-2; 9 nucleotides align to TRBD2. CDR1 and CDR2 (germline): SGHRS, YFSETQ. The CDR3 totals 15 residues. Trimming at V came to 4 bases and at J to 6 bases, leaving 7 bases not matched to a gene. The CDR3, as DNA: TGCGCCAGCAGCGGGGGACTAGCACAGGCCGGGGAGCTGTTTTTT. As protein: CASSGGLAQAGELFF.

The rearrangement joins TRBV29-1 to TRBJ1-1; D uncertain. Trimming shortened V by 4 bases and J by 1 base, and 7 bases separated the two germline ends. The CDR3 is 12 amino acids. The germline V gene encodes CDR1 SQVTM and CDR2 ANQGSEA. CDR3 in amino acids: CSVGAGNTEAFF. The CDR3 region has the DNA TGCAGCGTTGGCGCAGGGAACACTGAAGCTTTCTTT.